This T cell receptor beta chain was documented in a study of vaccination effects on CD4 cells after COVID-19. Viral peptide pools were used in the ViraFEST assay to expand antigen-specific CD4+ T cells, and sequencing came afterward. Scientists isolated CD4+ T cells after a roughly 10-day culture period ended. Participants were given two doses of BNT162b2 or mRNA-1273 vaccine. Vaccinated participants had no history of SARS-CoV-2 infection and tested negative for nucleocapsid antibodies. They grew roughly 2 million PBMC in each well, adding 8.5 to 10 IU/ml IL-2 and around 10 ug/ml peptides. Cultures had half their medium replaced with IL-2 medium on days 3 and 7. Repertoires were generated with immunoSEQ multiplex PCR, while TCRdb's copy carries only in-frame clones and drops some. The sample records roughly 68,000 clones, just under 75% being singletons. For this clone: What it recognizes is unknown.

Specimen: CD4+ T cells from PBMCs cultured with HCoV-229E spike peptides, collected after COVID-19 vaccination. The receptor was isolated from a human donor who received a COVID-19 vaccine.

In DNA form, the CDR3 reads TGTGCCAGCCGTGCTGGGGCGGCAGATACGCAGTATTTT. It codes for CASRAGAADTQYF. The chain employs TRBV7-2 and TRBJ2-3; possibly TRBD1 for D (5 bases). CDR1 SGHTA and CDR2 FQGNSA come from the germline V gene. The V gene lost 8 bases and the J gene lost 4 bases, with 13 bases spanning the gap. The CDR3 runs to 13 residues.